This TCR beta chain was profiled in a study of post-analysis software for immune sequencing data. Study summary: Clinical courses comprised relapsing-remitting, secondary progressive and progressive-relapsing multiple sclerosis.

Carried by the TCR beta cDNA libraries were unique molecular identifiers. From roughly 1 to 10 million T cells, roughly 0.5 million cDNA molecules were obtained. TCRdb passed the PCR reads through MiXCR, listing each CDR3 protein once. The table has roughly 410,000 distinct CDR3 sequences, roughly 36% seen once; the top ten hold around an eighth. Overall study results and limits: A significant reduction in normalized Chao1 diversity was observed in multiple sclerosis patients versus controls. Under the F measure, samples that were prepared in one batch clustered strongly together. Four or five TRBV segments were significantly more frequent in patients than in controls. TRBV5-6, TRBV5-1 and TRBV20-1 were among these segments.

Turning to this clonotype: Its antigen remains unidentified.

CDR3 length equals 16 residues. From germline, CDR1 is SGHRS and CDR2 YFSETQ. Trimming took 0 bases from V and 1 from J; bases not matched to a gene: 3. The chain employs TRBV5-1 and TRBJ2-2; the match to TRBD2 covers 7 bases. This TCR derives from a girl between 10 and 17 years old with multiple sclerosis. Sequencing was done on a sample of blood. CDR3 in DNA: TGCGCCAGCAGCTTGGCCCAGCGGGGGAACACCGGGGAGCTGTTTTTT. This sequence encodes CASSLAQRGNTGELFF.